These T cell receptor beta chains were read from a single sample in a study of OX40 agonist ivuxolimab in advanced cancers. Produced via immunoSEQ multiplex PCR; TCRdb's table is partial and in-frame only. The table has some 41,000 clones, 85% to 90% seen once. Here the sequenced sample was CD4+ or CD8+ T cells sorted from blood, taken in a trial of the OX40 agonist ivuxolimab. The receptors here all came from an adult with an advanced solid tumor such as melanoma, head and neck, liver or kidney cancer. Both conserved end residues are part of each CDR3. D genes are given only for firm matches. A row's size may be missing; if present it is once, few, many or a size class.

j_call d_call cdr3_length clone_size v_call cdr3_nt cdr3_aa
TRBJ1-5 - 12 - TRBV27 TGTGCCAGCAGTTTTCGGAATCAGCCCCAGCATTTT CASSFRNQPQHF
TRBJ2-7 - 13 - TRBV6-1 TGTGCCAGCAGTACAAGGGACTGGTACGAGCAGTACTTC CASSTRDWYEQYF
TRBJ1-2 TRBD1 14 few TRBV6-5 TGTGCCAGCAGCCGGACAGGGAGAGAAGGAGGCTACACCTTC CASSRTGREGGYTF
TRBJ2-7 TRBD1 15 - TRBV6-5 TGTGCCAGCAGGGACACAGGGGGTATTACCTACGAGCAGTACTTC CASRDTGGITYEQYF
TRBJ1-1 TRBD1 17 - TRBV18 TGTGCCAGCTCACTATGGGGAGCGGGACAGGGGAGGACTGAAGCTTTCTTT CASSLWGAGQGRTEAFF
TRBJ2-7 TRBD1 14 - TRBV11-3 TGTGCCAGCAGCTTGAGTCAGGGGGACTACGAGCAGTACTTC CASSLSQGDYEQYF
TRBJ1-5 - 18 - TRBV28 TGTGCCAGCAGCTACAGTCAGGGGTTCGGATCTGGAGATCAGCCCCAGCATTTT CASSYSQGFGSGDQPQHF
TRBJ2-7 - 12 - TRBV7-9 TGTGCCAGCAGCTTAGGCAGACCCGAGCAGTACTTC CASSLGRPEQYF
TRBJ1-2 - 14 - TRBV6-1 TGTGCCAGCAAATCACAAACGGGGGCGCATGGCTACACCTTC CASKSQTGAHGYTF
TRBJ2-1 - 13 - TRBV19 TGTGCGAGTTCCCGAGGGTTCTACAATGAGCAGTTCTTC CASSRGFYNEQFF
TRBJ2-2 - 16 - TRBV11-2 TGTGCCAGCAGCTCTCGACAGGGGAGGGACACCGGGGAGCTGTTTTTT CASSSRQGRDTGELFF
TRBJ2-3 - 19 - TRBV4-2 TGTGCCAGCAGCCAAGGACTACGGGATACCGGGGGCTACACAGATACGCAGTATTTT CASSQGLRDTGGYTDTQYF
TRBJ2-1 TRBD2 15 once TRBV11-2 TGTGCCAGCAGGCAGGGACTAGCGGCCTACAATGAGCAGTTCTTC CASRQGLAAYNEQFF
TRBJ2-5 - 16 - TRBV5-1 TGCGCCAGCAGCTTAGGGTGGGCGGGACACCAAGAGACCCAGTACTTC CASSLGWAGHQETQYF
TRBJ2-5 TRBD2 15 - TRBV7-2 TGTGCCAGCAGCTTAGCCAGCGGGGGGGCGGAGACCCAGTACTTC CASSLASGGAETQYF
TRBJ2-5 TRBD2 15 - TRBV18 TGTGCCAGCTCACCAGATAGCGGGGGAACAGAGACCCAGTACTTC CASSPDSGGTETQYF
TRBJ1-5 - 16 - TRBV6-6 TGTGCCAGCAGTTACACTGCATTTAATAGCAATCAGCCCCAGCATTTT CASSYTAFNSNQPQHF
TRBJ2-5 - 11 - TRBV18 TGTGCCAGCTCATCCCAAGAGACCCAGTACTTC CASSSQETQYF
TRBJ2-2 - 16 - TRBV29-1 TGCAGCGTTGAAGATCCAGGGCACCGGGGCACCGGGGAGCTGTTTTTT CSVEDPGHRGTGELFF
TRBJ1-3 - 14 - TRBV19 TGTGCCAGTACCACGGAGGGTTCTGGAAACACCATATATTTT CASTTEGSGNTIYF
TRBJ2-5 - 14 - TRBV5-1 TGCGCCAGCAGCCCGGGCCACACCCAAGAGACCCAGTACTTC CASSPGHTQETQYF
TRBJ1-4 - 14 - TRBV9 TGTGCCAGCAGCCGGGGGGACACTAATGAAAAACTGTTTTTT CASSRGDTNEKLFF
TRBJ1-6 TRBD1 16 - TRBV28 TGTGCCAGCAGTTTCCTAGGGACAGGGCTGGGTTCACCCCTCCACTTT CASSFLGTGLGSPLHF
TRBJ1-6 TRBD1 14 - TRBV30 TGTGCCTGGAGTGGGGACAGGCCTCATTCACCCCTCCACTTT CAWSGDRPHSPLHF
TRBJ1-2 - 13 once TRBV6-1 TGTGCCAGCAGTGAGGTCCTCGGCTATGGCTACACCTTC CASSEVLGYGYTF
TRBJ1-1 TRBD1 16 - TRBV5-4 TGTGCCAGCAGCCCCAGACAGGGCCCCATGAACACTGAAGCTTTCTTT CASSPRQGPMNTEAFF
TRBJ2-7 - 13 - TRBV7-9 TGTACCAGCAGCTCGGGCGGTTTCTACGAGCAGTACTTC CTSSSGGFYEQYF
TRBJ2-5 - 18 - TRBV6-4 TGTGCCAGCAGTGACTCGACCCGGGGTATTCGGGTGGGGGAGACCCAGTACTTC CASSDSTRGIRVGETQYF
TRBJ2-1 TRBD1 14 - TRBV6-5 TGTGCCAGCAGTGACAGGGTTGCTTCGAGTGAGCAGTTCTTC CASSDRVASSEQFF
TRBJ1-1 - 13 few TRBV5-1 TGCGCCAGCAGCGGAGGGGTGAACACTGAAGCTTTCTTT CASSGGVNTEAFF
TRBJ2-3 - 14 - TRBV2 TGTGCCAGCAGCGCGGACGACAAGCCAGATACGCAGTATTTT CASSADDKPDTQYF
TRBJ1-2 - 14 - TRBV5-6 TGTGCCAGCAGCTTGGCGGGTTTCCCCTATGGCTACACCTTC CASSLAGFPYGYTF
TRBJ2-5 - 14 - TRBV4-1 TGCGCCAGCAGCCAAGATCGGGATCGATGGACCCAGTACTTC CASSQDRDRWTQYF
TRBJ1-1 - 16 - TRBV5-6 TGTGCCAGCAGCCCCATGAATCGGGGAATGAACACTGAAGCTTTCTTT CASSPMNRGMNTEAFF
TRBJ2-7 - 14 few TRBV28 TGTGCCAGCAGTTTCTTCCAGGGATCCTACGAGCAGTACTTC CASSFFQGSYEQYF
TRBJ2-4 - 12 - TRBV28 TGTGCCAGCAGTTCCCCCATTCTAATTCAGTACTTC CASSSPILIQYF
TRBJ2-1 TRBD2 16 - TRBV4-2 TGTGCCAGCAGCCAAGAAAAGGGACTAGCGAACAATGAGCAGTTCTTC CASSQEKGLANNEQFF
TRBJ2-3 TRBD2 16 - TRBV5-1 TGCGCCAGCAGCTCGAACTTAGCGGGAGTCACAGATACGCAGTATTTT CASSSNLAGVTDTQYF